This TCR beta chain was captured in a study of Graves' ophthalmopathy and Graves' hyperthyroidism. Study-wide context: Peripheral blood was gathered at the point of initial diagnosis, before any treatment started. Notes on the study in general: Appearing in blood as well were most expanded thyroid clonotypes above 0.001 frequency.

On this clonotype itself: Antigen unknown.

TCR beta CDR3 amplification used RNA transcripts. Scientists carried out first-round RT-PCR using HTBI primers and then a second-round multiplex PCR. TCRdb used MiXCR to reprocess the multiplex PCR reads, holding one entry per CDR3 protein. The sample lists about 700,000 distinct CDR3 sequences, 40% occurring once. The CDR3 loop spans 14 amino acids. Germline V gene sequence: CDR1 WSHSY, CDR2 SAAADI. V shed 7 bases, J shed 4 bases, and the junction held 9 bases outside the gene matches. Source material: peripheral blood. This sequence joins TRBV10-2 and TRBJ1-2; 7 bases line up with TRBD1. The clonotype comes from an adult man with Graves' ophthalmopathy. This CDR3 reads CASKIQGMSYGYTF. The DNA of the CDR3 is TGCGCCAGCAAAATACAGGGGATGAGCTATGGCTACACCTTC.